Presented here are 2 T cell receptor beta chains from one specimen sequenced in a study of blood T cell repertoires in COVID-19 (dated by TCRdb to 2018 to 2021). The method behind the library was the immunoSEQ multiplex PCR assay. What TCRdb holds here is the immuneACCESS table cut down to in-frame rearrangements. Part of the clones is not present; checked against another copy, under half of the missing clones reflect an unresolved V gene, and the others are unexplained. This sample is represented by tens of thousands of clones; 84% of them were singletons. Together, the top ten hold 10% to 15% of the sample. The sample consisted of peripheral blood. The receptors derive from a human donor in a cohort sampled during active COVID-19.

The chain employs TRBV27 and TRBJ1-2; D may be TRBD1 (5 bases). Germline V gene lookup returns CDR1 MNHEY and CDR2 SMNVEV (reference sequence). CDR3 length equals 15 residues. V was pared by 5 bases and J by 4 bases, with 17 bases between. The CDR3 bases are TGTGCCAGCAGTAAAACACTTCGACAGATCTATGGCTACACCTTC. It is translated as CASSKTLRQIYGYTF.

This clone was counted many times. The chain joins TRBV7-9 to TRBJ2-7; the D gene is possibly TRBD1 (6 bases). Per germline, CDR1 SEHNR and CDR2 FQNEAQ (reference sequence). CDR3 length: 12 amino acids. Between the trimmed V and J ends, which lost 5 bases and 5 bases, there was a span of 10 bases. As DNA, the CDR3 is TGTGCCAGCAGCCCCAGGGGACACGAGCAGTACTTC. Its protein product is CASSPRGHEQYF.